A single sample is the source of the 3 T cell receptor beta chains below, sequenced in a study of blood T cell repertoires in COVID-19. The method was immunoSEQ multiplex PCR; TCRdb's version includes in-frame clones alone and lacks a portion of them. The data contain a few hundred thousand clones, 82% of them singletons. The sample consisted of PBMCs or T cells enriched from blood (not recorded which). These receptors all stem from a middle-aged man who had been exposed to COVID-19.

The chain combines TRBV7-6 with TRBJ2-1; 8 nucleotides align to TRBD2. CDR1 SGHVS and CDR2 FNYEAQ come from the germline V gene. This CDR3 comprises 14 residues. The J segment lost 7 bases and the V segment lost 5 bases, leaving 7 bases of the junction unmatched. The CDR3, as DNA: TGTGCCAGCAGCCCAGCGGGAGTAATTAATGAGCAGTTCTTC. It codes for CASSPAGVINEQFF.

Here the CDR3 reads CASSECSGRASYEQYF. Written as DNA, the CDR3 is TGTGCCAGCAGTGAATGCAGCGGGAGGGCCTCCTACGAGCAGTACTTC. The chain has TRBV25-1 and TRBJ2-7; TRBD2 matches at 10 bases. The ends lost 1 base at V and 0 bases at J; junction bases unmatched: 3. Germline V gene sequence: CDR1 MGHDK, CDR2 SYGVNS. The CDR3 contains 16 residues.

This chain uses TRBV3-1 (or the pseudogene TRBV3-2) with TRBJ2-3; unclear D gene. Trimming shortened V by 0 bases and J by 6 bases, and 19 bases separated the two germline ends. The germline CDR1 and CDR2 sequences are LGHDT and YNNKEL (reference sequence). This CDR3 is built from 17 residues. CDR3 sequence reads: CASSQDILASWADTQYF. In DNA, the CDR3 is TGTGCCAGCAGCCAAGATATCCTGGCGAGCTGGGCGGATACGCAGTATTTT.